These T cell receptor beta chains were read from a single sample in a study of vaccination and CD4 T cells after COVID-19. These TCRs are of unknown antigen specificity. One entry per CDR3 protein results from TCRdb running MiXCR on the PCR reads. This table has almost 6,000 distinct CDR3 sequences, nearly 35% appearing once. What was sequenced was CD4+ T cells from blood, cultured in vitro. The receptors were gathered from a human donor in good health. Each CDR3 is given with its conserved first and last residue. Each record gives: D gene, V gene, clone size, J gene, CDR3 DNA, CDR3 protein. D genes are given only for firm matches. Only part of the rows carry a size: once, few, many, or a class if the clone is expanded.

d_gene: .
v_gene: TRBV5-1
abundance: .
j_gene: TRBJ1-2
CDR3nt: TGCGCCAGCAGCCCCACCCAAGGGGGTCTTCGGGGCTACACCTTC
CDR3aa: CASSPTQGGLRGYTF

d_gene: .
v_gene: TRBV24-1
abundance: few
j_gene: TRBJ1-6
CDR3nt: TGTGCCACCAGTGATGGGTGGCTTTCCCTCCACTTT
CDR3aa: CATSDGWLSLHF

d_gene: .
v_gene: TRBV29-1
abundance: .
j_gene: TRBJ2-3
CDR3nt: TGCAGCGTTGAGATTCGACAGCCAGATACGCAGTATTTT
CDR3aa: CSVEIRQPDTQYF

d_gene: TRBD2
v_gene: TRBV2
abundance: medium-sized
j_gene: TRBJ2-1
CDR3nt: TGTGCCAGCAGTACTCTAGCGGGGGTTGAGCAGTTCTTC
CDR3aa: CASSTLAGVEQFF

d_gene: TRBD2
v_gene: TRBV12-3/TRBV12-4
abundance: large
j_gene: TRBJ2-3
CDR3nt: TGTGCCAGCAGTTTAGTAGCGGGGGACACAGATACGCAGTATTTT
CDR3aa: CASSLVAGDTDTQYF

d_gene: .
v_gene: TRBV5-4
abundance: .
j_gene: TRBJ1-6
CDR3nt: TGTGCCAGCAGCGCAAAACAGGGCCTGGGGGATTCACTCCTCCACTTT
CDR3aa: CASSAKQGLGDSLLHF

d_gene: .
v_gene: TRBV7-3
abundance: .
j_gene: TRBJ1-6
CDR3nt: TGTGCCAGCAGCTTAAATAGCCCCCCTGACCCGCCCGATTCACCCCTCCACTTT
CDR3aa: CASSLNSPPDPPDSPLHF

d_gene: .
v_gene: TRBV6-1
abundance: .
j_gene: TRBJ2-1
CDR3nt: TGTGCCAGCAACGATTACAATGAGCAGTTCTTC
CDR3aa: CASNDYNEQFF

d_gene: .
v_gene: TRBV23-1
abundance: few
j_gene: TRBJ1-6
CDR3nt: TGCGCCAGCATGGGAGGGACGGAGGATAGCTCCTATAATTCACCCCTCCACTTT
CDR3aa: CASMGGTEDSSYNSPLHF

d_gene: .
v_gene: TRBV20-1
abundance: few
j_gene: TRBJ2-5
CDR3nt: TGCAGTGCATCTAACCCCAAGGGGTCAAAAGAGACCCAGTACTTC
CDR3aa: CSASNPKGSKETQYF

d_gene: .
v_gene: TRBV5-8
abundance: .
j_gene: TRBJ2-3
CDR3nt: TGTGCCAGCAGCTTCGTAGATACGCAGTATTTT
CDR3aa: CASSFVDTQYF

d_gene: .
v_gene: TRBV7-6
abundance: few
j_gene: TRBJ2-2
CDR3nt: TGTGCCAGCAGCTTATCCCAGGGTTTAACCGGGGAGCTGTTTTTT
CDR3aa: CASSLSQGLTGELFF

d_gene: .
v_gene: TRBV7-2
abundance: .
j_gene: TRBJ2-3
CDR3nt: TGTGCCAGCAGCCCCCGGGACTCCCATAAGACAGATACGCAGTATTTT
CDR3aa: CASSPRDSHKTDTQYF

d_gene: .
v_gene: TRBV29-1
abundance: .
j_gene: TRBJ1-1
CDR3nt: TGCAGCGTTGAAGGGAAGAGTTTAGTTGAAGCTTTCTTT
CDR3aa: CSVEGKSLVEAFF

d_gene: .
v_gene: TRBV19
abundance: .
j_gene: TRBJ1-2
CDR3nt: TGTGCCAGTAGCCTAATGGCAGTGCCAGCTAACTATGGCTACACCTTC
CDR3aa: CASSLMAVPANYGYTF

d_gene: .
v_gene: TRBV5-5
abundance: .
j_gene: TRBJ1-3
CDR3nt: TGTGCCAGCAGCCGGGGCAGGTCGGACTCTGGAAACACCATATATTTT
CDR3aa: CASSRGRSDSGNTIYF

d_gene: .
v_gene: TRBV20-1
abundance: .
j_gene: TRBJ2-3
CDR3nt: TGCAGTGCCGAAGCTCAGGGCGCTGGCACAGATACGCAGTATTTT
CDR3aa: CSAEAQGAGTDTQYF

d_gene: .
v_gene: TRBV19
abundance: few
j_gene: TRBJ1-2
CDR3nt: TGTGCCAGTAGGGAAGCGACAGGCGATTATGGCTACACCTTC
CDR3aa: CASREATGDYGYTF

d_gene: .
v_gene: TRBV5-6
abundance: few
j_gene: TRBJ1-1
CDR3nt: TGTGCCAGCAGCTTATTACAGGGTAGCGCTGAAGCTTTCTTT
CDR3aa: CASSLLQGSAEAFF

d_gene: .
v_gene: TRBV6-1
abundance: medium-sized
j_gene: TRBJ1-1
CDR3nt: TGTGCCAGCAGTGAAATGAATGGGGGCCCGAACACTGAAGCTTTCTTT
CDR3aa: CASSEMNGGPNTEAFF

d_gene: TRBD1
v_gene: TRBV11-1
abundance: few
j_gene: TRBJ2-5
CDR3nt: TGTGCCAGCAGCTTCTCGACAGGGTGGGAGACCCAGTACTTC
CDR3aa: CASSFSTGWETQYF

d_gene: TRBD1
v_gene: TRBV20-1
abundance: .
j_gene: TRBJ1-5
CDR3nt: TGCAGTGCTAGTACAGGGGTGGTTAGCAATCAGCCCCAGCATTTT
CDR3aa: CSASTGVVSNQPQHF

d_gene: .
v_gene: TRBV30
abundance: .
j_gene: TRBJ1-2
CDR3nt: TGTGCCTGGAAAGGGGATCCCTATGGCTACACCTTC
CDR3aa: CAWKGDPYGYTF

d_gene: .
v_gene: TRBV20-1
abundance: few
j_gene: TRBJ2-7
CDR3nt: TGCAGTGCTCTGACTAGATCCACCTCCGAGCAGTACTTC
CDR3aa: CSALTRSTSEQYF

d_gene: .
v_gene: TRBV7-9
abundance: few
j_gene: TRBJ1-6
CDR3nt: TGTGCCAGCAGCCCGCGTTGGACTACCGCCAATTCACCCCTCCACTTT
CDR3aa: CASSPRWTTANSPLHF

d_gene: .
v_gene: TRBV12-3/TRBV12-4
abundance: few
j_gene: TRBJ1-2
CDR3nt: TGTGCCAGCAGAGACAGTAGAAACTATGGCTACACCTTC
CDR3aa: CASRDSRNYGYTF

d_gene: .
v_gene: TRBV10-2
abundance: .
j_gene: TRBJ2-3
CDR3nt: TGCGCCAGCAGTGAACCCTCCACAGATACGCAGTATTTT
CDR3aa: CASSEPSTDTQYF

d_gene: .
v_gene: TRBV7-3
abundance: .
j_gene: TRBJ1-6
CDR3nt: TGTGCCAGCAGCTTATATGGGGGGACGCCCCTCCACTTT
CDR3aa: CASSLYGGTPLHF

d_gene: .
v_gene: TRBV6-5
abundance: .
j_gene: TRBJ2-2
CDR3nt: TGTGCCAGCAGTTACTACCTTCAGGAACGGGAGCTGTTTTTT
CDR3aa: CASSYYLQERELFF

d_gene: TRBD1
v_gene: TRBV11-2
abundance: .
j_gene: TRBJ2-2
CDR3nt: TGTGCCAGCAGCATAGGACAGGGAGAGCTGTTTTTT
CDR3aa: CASSIGQGELFF

d_gene: .
v_gene: TRBV19
abundance: .
j_gene: TRBJ2-2
CDR3nt: TGTGCCAGTAGTCGGGGTGGTGGCACCGGGGAGCTGTTTTTT
CDR3aa: CASSRGGGTGELFF

d_gene: TRBD1
v_gene: TRBV29-1
abundance: .
j_gene: TRBJ1-2
CDR3nt: TGCAGCGTGGCCGGGACAGGACCCCCTAACTATGGCTACACCTTC
CDR3aa: CSVAGTGPPNYGYTF

d_gene: .
v_gene: TRBV12-3/TRBV12-4
abundance: few
j_gene: TRBJ1-1
CDR3nt: TGTGCCAGCAGTCCAGGGGCCAGGCACACTGAAGCTTTCTTT
CDR3aa: CASSPGARHTEAFF

d_gene: .
v_gene: TRBV6-1
abundance: few
j_gene: TRBJ2-7
CDR3nt: TGTGCCAGCACCGCCGGGACGGCGGTACCCACCTACGAGCAGTACTTC
CDR3aa: CASTAGTAVPTYEQYF

d_gene: .
v_gene: TRBV7-6
abundance: few
j_gene: TRBJ2-2
CDR3nt: TGTGCCAGCAGCCGCCGGGACGGGAACACCGGGGAGCTGTTTTTT
CDR3aa: CASSRRDGNTGELFF